This T cell receptor (beta chain) was found in a study of CD8+ T cells in alopecia areata. Comment on this clone: Its target is unknown. Mouse gene names and germline throughout. The CDR3 end lies 4 residues beyond the end of the read and is filled in from the germline J gene. The same CDR3 also results from other DNA sequences found in this sample.

The authors extracted RNA and reverse transcribed it into cDNA as the sequencing template. Here immunoSEQ multiplex PCR was the method, and the copy in TCRdb shows in-frame clones only, minus some. This sample has around 290,000 clones, each found more than once. The CDR3 consists of 14 residues. Looked up from germline, CDR1 is NSHNY and CDR2 is SYGAGN. V trimming: 2 bases; J trimming: 3 bases; junction bases outside the gene matches: 1. Whole-study results and caveats: Elevated clonality characterized lesional scalp relative to normal scalp, particularly in alopecia totalis/universalis. Besides other cells, scalp samples also yield sequences of resident alphabeta T cells from normal skin.

CD4, CD8alpha, NKG2D, NKG2ACE and other markers guided sorting of pooled cutaneous lymph node cells. Sequences were obtained from CD4+ T cells sorted from a lymph node. This receptor was identified in a C3H/HeJ mouse with alopecia areata. This line is of MHC haplotype H2-k. The J gene is TRBJ2-5, the V gene TRBV13-1; 9 bases are a match to TRBD2. The sequenced CDR3 bases are TGTGCCAGCAGTGAACTGGGGGGTCAAGAC. It yields the protein CASSELGGQD. The full-length CDR3 reads as CASSELGGQDTQYF.